These T cell receptor beta chains were read from a single sample in a study of T cells in Graves' hyperthyroidism and ophthalmopathy. MiXCR, run by TCRdb on the multiplex PCR reads, gives a single entry per CDR3 protein. The sample carries roughly 530,000 distinct CDR3 sequences, 17% recorded once. Sequenced input: blood. These receptor sequences come from a woman between 18 and 29 years old with Graves' ophthalmopathy. Each CDR3 is given with its conserved first and last residue. D genes are given only for firm matches. The size of a clone is reported for some rows only, either as once, few or many, or as a class for expanded clones.

D gene	V gene	CDR3 length	J gene	clone size	CDR3 protein	CDR3 DNA
.	TRBV4-3	13	TRBJ2-7	.	CASSQWAGYEQYF	TGCGCCAGCAGCCAATGGGCAGGGTACGAGCAGTACTTC
.	TRBV5-5	13	TRBJ2-3	many	CASGTPGTDTQYF	TGTGCCAGCGGAACCCCGGGCACAGATACGCAGTATTTT
.	TRBV7-9	15	TRBJ2-5	many	CASSLFTGPAETQYF	TGTGCCAGCAGCCTATTCACCGGGCCCGCGGAGACCCAGTACTTC
TRBD2	TRBV20-1	15	TRBJ2-7	few	CSASARTSGSYEQYF	TGCAGTGCTTCGGCCCGGACTAGCGGGAGCTACGAGCAGTACTTC
.	TRBV6-6	14	TRBJ1-2	few	CASSYVPGRAGYTF	TGTGCCAGCAGTTACGTTCCAGGCCGCGCTGGCTACACCTTC
TRBD2	TRBV7-2	15	TRBJ2-5	few	CASSEVGGGPETQYF	TGTGCCAGCAGTGAGGTCGGGGGGGGGCCAGAGACCCAGTACTTC
TRBD2	TRBV12-3/TRBV12-4	18	TRBJ2-1	many	CASTSTSGGPRMYNEQFF	TGTGCCAGCACCTCGACTAGCGGGGGCCCTAGGATGTACAATGAGCAGTTCTTC
TRBD2	TRBV7-9	15	TRBJ2-3	.	CASSPPSGATDTQYF	TGTGCCAGCAGCCCCCCCAGCGGGGCCACAGATACGCAGTATTTT
.	TRBV28	16	TRBJ2-1	once	CASSPHPRITYNEQFF	TGTGCCAGCAGTCCGCACCCCAGGATAACCTACAATGAGCAGTTCTTC
.	TRBV6-1	12	TRBJ2-5	many	CASSEQGETQYF	TGTGCCAGCAGTGAACAGGGAGAGACCCAGTACTTC
.	TRBV2	15	TRBJ2-1	few	CASSEGHANGNEQFF	TGTGCCAGCAGTGAGGGCCACGCAAATGGCAATGAGCAGTTCTTC
.	TRBV12-3/TRBV12-4	11	TRBJ1-3	.	CASSFTNTIYF	TGTGCCAGCAGTTTTACCAACACCATATATTTT
.	TRBV20-1	12	TRBJ2-7	few	CSARPLRYEQYF	TGCAGTGCCAGGCCTTTGCGGTACGAGCAGTACTTC
.	TRBV7-2	13	TRBJ1-2	many	CASSPADFYGYTF	TGTGCCAGCAGCCCGGCGGACTTCTATGGCTACACCTTC
.	TRBV28	11	TRBJ1-4	.	CASSLYEKLFF	TGTGCCAGCAGTTTATATGAAAAACTGTTTTTT
TRBD2	TRBV11-3	16	TRBJ2-1	many	CASSSRLAGVSNEQFF	TGTGCCAGCAGCTCCCGACTAGCGGGAGTTTCCAATGAGCAGTTCTTC
TRBD2	TRBV15	17	TRBJ2-7	.	CATSRPFIAGGTYEQYF	TGTGCCACCAGCAGGCCCTTTATAGCGGGGGGGACCTACGAGCAGTACTTC
TRBD2	TRBV28	20	TRBJ2-7	.	CASSLLRLAGGWTGGYEQYF	TGTGCCAGCAGTTTATTACGTCTAGCGGGAGGGTGGACCGGGGGCTACGAGCAGTACTTC
.	TRBV6-1	13	TRBJ1-2	few	CASRTDRAIGYTF	TGTGCCAGCAGAACGGACAGAGCTATCGGCTACACCTTC
.	TRBV6-1	15	TRBJ1-5	few	CASSEEGRGAQPQHF	TGTGCCAGCAGTGAAGAGGGTCGGGGAGCGCAGCCCCAGCATTTT
TRBD2	TRBV7-8	20	TRBJ2-5	many	CASSARRPRERLGMLETQYF	TGTGCCAGCAGCGCCCGCCGCCCGCGGGAGAGGCTCGGGATGCTGGAGACCCAGTACTTC
.	TRBV19	15	TRBJ1-5	.	CASSARDAHNQPQHF	TGTGCCAGTAGTGCCCGGGACGCCCACAATCAGCCCCAGCATTTT